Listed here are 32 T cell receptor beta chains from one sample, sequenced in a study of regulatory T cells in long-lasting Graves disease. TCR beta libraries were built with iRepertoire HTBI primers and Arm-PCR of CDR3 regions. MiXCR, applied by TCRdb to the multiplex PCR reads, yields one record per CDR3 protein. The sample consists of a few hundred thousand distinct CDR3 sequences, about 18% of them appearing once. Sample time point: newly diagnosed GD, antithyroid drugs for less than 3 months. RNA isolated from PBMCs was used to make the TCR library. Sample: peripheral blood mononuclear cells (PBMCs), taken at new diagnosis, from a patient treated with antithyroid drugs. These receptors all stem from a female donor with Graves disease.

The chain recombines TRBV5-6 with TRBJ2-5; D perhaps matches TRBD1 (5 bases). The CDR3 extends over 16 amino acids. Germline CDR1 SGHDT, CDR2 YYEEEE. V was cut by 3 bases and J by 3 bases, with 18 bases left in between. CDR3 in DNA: TGTGCCAGCAGCTGGGGCCTGGGTGCGGCAGAAGAGACCCAGTACTTC. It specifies CASSWGLGAAEETQYF.

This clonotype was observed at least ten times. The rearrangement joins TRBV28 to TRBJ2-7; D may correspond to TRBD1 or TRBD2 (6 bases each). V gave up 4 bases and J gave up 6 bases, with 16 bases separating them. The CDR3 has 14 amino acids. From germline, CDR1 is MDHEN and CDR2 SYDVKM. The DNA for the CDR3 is TGTGCCAGCAGTTCCCCCCCGGGGGCAGTCGAGCAGTACTTC. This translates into CASSSPPGAVEQYF.

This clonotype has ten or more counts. CDR3 residues: CASAGDVRETQYF. In DNA form, the CDR3 reads TGTGCCAGCGCGGGGGACGTCAGGGAGACCCAGTACTTC. V and J are TRBV2 and TRBJ2-5, with 7 nucleotides matching TRBD2. CDR1 and CDR2 from the germline V gene are SNHLY and FYNNEI. The CDR3 has 13 amino acids. V lost 8 bases and J lost 5; bases outside the gene matches: 8.

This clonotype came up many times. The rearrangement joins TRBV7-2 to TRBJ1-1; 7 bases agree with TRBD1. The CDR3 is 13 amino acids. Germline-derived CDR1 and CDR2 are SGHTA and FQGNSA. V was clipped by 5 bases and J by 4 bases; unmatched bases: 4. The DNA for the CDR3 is TGTGCCAGCAGCAAGGACAGGCCCACTGAAGCTTTCTTT. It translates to CASSKDRPTEAFF.

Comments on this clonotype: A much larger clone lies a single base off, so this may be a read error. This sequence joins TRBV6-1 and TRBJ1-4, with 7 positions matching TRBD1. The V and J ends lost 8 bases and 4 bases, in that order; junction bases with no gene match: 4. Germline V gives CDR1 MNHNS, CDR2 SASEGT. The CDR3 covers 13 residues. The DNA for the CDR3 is TGTGCCAGCGGGGACAGCTTTAATGAAAAACTGTTTTTT. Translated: CASGDSFNEKLFF.

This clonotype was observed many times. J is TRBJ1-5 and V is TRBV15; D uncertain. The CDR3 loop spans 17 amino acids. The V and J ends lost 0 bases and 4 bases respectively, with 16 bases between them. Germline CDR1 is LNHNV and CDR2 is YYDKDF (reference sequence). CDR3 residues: CATSRDRWEQRNQPQHF. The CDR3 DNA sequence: TGTGCCACCAGCAGAGATCGGTGGGAACAGAGAAATCAGCCCCAGCATTTT.

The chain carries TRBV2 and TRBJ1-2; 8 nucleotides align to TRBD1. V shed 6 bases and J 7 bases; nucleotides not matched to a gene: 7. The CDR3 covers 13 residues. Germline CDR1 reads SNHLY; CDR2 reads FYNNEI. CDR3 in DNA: TGTGCCAGCAGCGATGGACAGGGACGTGGCTACACCTTC. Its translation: CASSDGQGRGYTF. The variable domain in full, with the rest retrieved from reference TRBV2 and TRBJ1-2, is EPEVTQTPSHQVTQMGQEVILRCVPISNHLYFYWYRQILGQKVEFLVSFYNNEISEKSEIFDDQFSVERPDGSNFTLKIRSTKLEDSAMYFCASSDGQGRGYTFGSGTRLTVV.

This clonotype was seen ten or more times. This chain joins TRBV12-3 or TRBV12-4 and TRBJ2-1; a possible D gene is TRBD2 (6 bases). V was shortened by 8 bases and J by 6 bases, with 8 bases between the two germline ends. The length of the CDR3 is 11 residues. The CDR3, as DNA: TGTGCCAGCCTCGGGGGCAATGAGCAGTTCTTC. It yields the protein CASLGGNEQFF.

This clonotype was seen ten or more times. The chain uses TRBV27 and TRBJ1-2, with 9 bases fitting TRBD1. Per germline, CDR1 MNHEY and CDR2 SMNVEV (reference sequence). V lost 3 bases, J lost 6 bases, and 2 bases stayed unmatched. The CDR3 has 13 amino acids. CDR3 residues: CASSFWTGDGYTF. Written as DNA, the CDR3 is TGTGCCAGCAGTTTCTGGACAGGGGATGGCTACACCTTC.

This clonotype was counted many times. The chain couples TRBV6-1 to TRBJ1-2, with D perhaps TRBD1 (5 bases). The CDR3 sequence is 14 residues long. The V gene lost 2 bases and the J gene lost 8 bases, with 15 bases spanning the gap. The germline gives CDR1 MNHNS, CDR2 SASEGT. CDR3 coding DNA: TGTGCCAGCAGTGAAACGGTGTTAGGGGCCGGCTACACCTTC. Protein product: CASSETVLGAGYTF.

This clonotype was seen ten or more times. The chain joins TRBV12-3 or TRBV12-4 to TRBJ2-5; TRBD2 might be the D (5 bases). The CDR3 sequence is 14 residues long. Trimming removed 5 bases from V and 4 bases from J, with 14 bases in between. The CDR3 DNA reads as TGTGCCAGCAGTCCGGGGTCGCTCCGAGAGACCCAGTACTTC. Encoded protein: CASSPGSLRETQYF.

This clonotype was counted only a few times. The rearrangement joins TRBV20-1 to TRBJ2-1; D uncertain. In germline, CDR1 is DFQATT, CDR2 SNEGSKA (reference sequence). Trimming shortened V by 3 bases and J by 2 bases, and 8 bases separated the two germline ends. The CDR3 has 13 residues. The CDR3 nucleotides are TGCAGTGCTAGCCGCGAGGCCTACAATGAGCAGTTCTTC. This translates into CSASREAYNEQFF.

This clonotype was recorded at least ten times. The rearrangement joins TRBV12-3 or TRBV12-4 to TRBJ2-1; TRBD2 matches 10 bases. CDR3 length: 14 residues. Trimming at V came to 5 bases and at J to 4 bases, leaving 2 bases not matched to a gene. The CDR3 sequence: CASSGLAEYNEQFF. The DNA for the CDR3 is TGTGCCAGCAGTGGACTAGCGGAGTACAATGAGCAGTTCTTC.

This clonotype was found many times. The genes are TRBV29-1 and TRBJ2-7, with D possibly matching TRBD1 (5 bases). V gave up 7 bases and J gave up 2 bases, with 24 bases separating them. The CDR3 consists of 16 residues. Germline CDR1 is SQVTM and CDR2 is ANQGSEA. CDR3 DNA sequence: TGCAGCGCGAAATTTAGTTTTGATAGGGGAACCTACGAGCAGTACTTC. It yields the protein CSAKFSFDRGTYEQYF.

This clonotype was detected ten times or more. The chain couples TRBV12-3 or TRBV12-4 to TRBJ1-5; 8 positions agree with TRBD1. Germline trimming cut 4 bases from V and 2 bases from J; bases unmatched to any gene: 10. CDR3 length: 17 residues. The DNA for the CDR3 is TGTGCCAGCAGTTCCCTGACAGGGGTTAAGGGCAATCAGCCCCAGCATTTT. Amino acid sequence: CASSSLTGVKGNQPQHF.

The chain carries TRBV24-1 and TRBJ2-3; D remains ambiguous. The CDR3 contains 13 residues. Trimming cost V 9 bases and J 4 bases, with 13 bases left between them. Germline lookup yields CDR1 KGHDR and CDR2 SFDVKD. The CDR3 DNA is TGTGCCACCTCAGGACCCTTGGCAGATACGCAGTATTTT. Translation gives CATSGPLADTQYF.

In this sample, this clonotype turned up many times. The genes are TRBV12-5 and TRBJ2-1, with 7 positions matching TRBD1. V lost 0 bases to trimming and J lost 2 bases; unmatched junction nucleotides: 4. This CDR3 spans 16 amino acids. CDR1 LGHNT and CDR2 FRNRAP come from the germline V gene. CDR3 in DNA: TGTGCTAGTGGTTTGGTGACAGGGTTTACCTACAATGAGCAGTTCTTC. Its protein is CASGLVTGFTYNEQFF.

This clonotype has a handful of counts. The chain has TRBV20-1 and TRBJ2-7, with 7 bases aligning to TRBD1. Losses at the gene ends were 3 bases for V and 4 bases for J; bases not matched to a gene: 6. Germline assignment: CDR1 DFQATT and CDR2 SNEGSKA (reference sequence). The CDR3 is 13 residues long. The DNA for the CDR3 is TGCAGTGCTAGGTCGGGACAGTCTTACGAGCAGTACTTC. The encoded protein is CSARSGQSYEQYF.

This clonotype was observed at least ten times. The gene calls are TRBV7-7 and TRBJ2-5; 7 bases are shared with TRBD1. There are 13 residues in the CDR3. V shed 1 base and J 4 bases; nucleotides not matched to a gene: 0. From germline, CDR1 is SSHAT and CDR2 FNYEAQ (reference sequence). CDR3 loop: CASSLDRGETQYF. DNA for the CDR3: TGTGCCAGCAGCTTAGACAGGGGAGAGACCCAGTACTTC.

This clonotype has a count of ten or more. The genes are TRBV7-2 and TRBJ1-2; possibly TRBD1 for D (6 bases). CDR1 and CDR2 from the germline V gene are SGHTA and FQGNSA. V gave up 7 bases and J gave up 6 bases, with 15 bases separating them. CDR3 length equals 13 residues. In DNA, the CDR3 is TGTGCCAGCACGAGGCTTGGACAGAATGGCTACACCTTC. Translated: CASTRLGQNGYTF.

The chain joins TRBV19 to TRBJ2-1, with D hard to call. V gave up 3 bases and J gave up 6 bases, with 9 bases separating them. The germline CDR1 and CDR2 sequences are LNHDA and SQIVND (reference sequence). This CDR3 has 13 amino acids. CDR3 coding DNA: TGTGCCAGTAGTATCCGACGGTCCAATGAGCAGTTCTTC. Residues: CASSIRRSNEQFF.

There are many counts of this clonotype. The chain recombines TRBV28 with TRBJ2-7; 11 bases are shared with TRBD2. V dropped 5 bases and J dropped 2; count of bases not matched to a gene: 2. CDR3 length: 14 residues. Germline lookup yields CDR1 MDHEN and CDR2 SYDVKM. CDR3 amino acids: CASSISGRAYEQYF. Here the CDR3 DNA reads TGTGCCAGCAGTATTAGCGGGAGGGCCTACGAGCAGTACTTC.

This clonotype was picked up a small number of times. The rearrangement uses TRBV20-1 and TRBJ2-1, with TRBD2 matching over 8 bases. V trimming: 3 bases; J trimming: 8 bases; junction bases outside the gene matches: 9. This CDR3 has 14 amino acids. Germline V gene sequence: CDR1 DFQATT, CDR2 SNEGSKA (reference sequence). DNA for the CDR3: TGCAGTGCTAGTACGGGAGGGCCTTTCTATGAGCAGTTCTTC. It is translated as CSASTGGPFYEQFF.

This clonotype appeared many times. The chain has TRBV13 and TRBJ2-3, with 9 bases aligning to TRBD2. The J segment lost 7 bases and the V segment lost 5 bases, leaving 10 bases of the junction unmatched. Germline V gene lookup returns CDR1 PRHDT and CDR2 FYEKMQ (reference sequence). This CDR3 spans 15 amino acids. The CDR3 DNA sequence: TGTGCCAGCAGCCCATTAGCGGGAGTGGGATATACGCAGTATTTT. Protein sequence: CASSPLAGVGYTQYF. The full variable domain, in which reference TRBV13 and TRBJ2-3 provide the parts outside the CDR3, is AAGVIQSPRHLIKEKRETATLKCYPIPRHDTVYWYQQGPGQDPQFLISFYEKMQSDKGSIPDRFSAQQFSDYHSELNMSSLELGDSALYFCASSPLAGVGYTQYFGPGTRLTVL.

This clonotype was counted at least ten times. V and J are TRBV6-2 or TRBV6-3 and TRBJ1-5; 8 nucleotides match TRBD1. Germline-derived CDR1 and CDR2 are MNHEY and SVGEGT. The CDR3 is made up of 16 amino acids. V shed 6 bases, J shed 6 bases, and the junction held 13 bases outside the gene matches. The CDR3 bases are TGTGCCAGCAGCCCTACCGGGACAGGCGGCGGTCAGCCCCAGCATTTT. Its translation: CASSPTGTGGGQPQHF.

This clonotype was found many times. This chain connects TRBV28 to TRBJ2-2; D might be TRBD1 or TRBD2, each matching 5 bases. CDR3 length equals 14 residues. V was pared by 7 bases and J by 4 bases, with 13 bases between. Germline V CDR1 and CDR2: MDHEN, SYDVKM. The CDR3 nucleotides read TGTGCCAGCACTCGAGGGGACCTCACCGGGGAGCTGTTTTTT. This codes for CASTRGDLTGELFF.

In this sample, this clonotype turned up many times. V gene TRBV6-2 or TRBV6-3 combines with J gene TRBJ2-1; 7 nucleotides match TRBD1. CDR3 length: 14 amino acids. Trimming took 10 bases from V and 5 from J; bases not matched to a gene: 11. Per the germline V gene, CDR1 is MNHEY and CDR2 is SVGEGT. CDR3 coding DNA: TGTGCCACTCGGGACAGTCTACTCCACAATGAGCAGTTCTTC. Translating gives CATRDSLLHNEQFF.

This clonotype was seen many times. CDR3 sequence: CAWSVHGSQPQHF. The CDR3 nucleotides read TGTGCCTGGAGCGTCCATGGGAGTCAGCCCCAGCATTTT. The V gene is TRBV30, the J gene TRBJ1-5; D ambiguous. CDR1 is GTSNPN and CDR2 is SVGIG in the germline V gene (reference sequence). The CDR3 spans 13 residues. Trimming removed 3 bases at V and 6 bases at J, with 12 bases between.

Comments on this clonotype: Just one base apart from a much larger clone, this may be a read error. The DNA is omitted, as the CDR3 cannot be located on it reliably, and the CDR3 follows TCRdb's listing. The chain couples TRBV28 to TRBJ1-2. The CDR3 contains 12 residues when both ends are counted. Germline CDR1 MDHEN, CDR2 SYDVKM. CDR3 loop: CATSDYRYGCTF.

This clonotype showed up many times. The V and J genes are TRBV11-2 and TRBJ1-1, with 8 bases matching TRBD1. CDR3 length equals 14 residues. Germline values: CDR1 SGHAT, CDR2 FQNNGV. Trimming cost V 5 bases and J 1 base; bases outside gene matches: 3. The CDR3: CASSPGTGNTEAFF. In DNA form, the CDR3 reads TGTGCCAGCAGCCCGGGGACAGGGAACACTGAAGCTTTCTTT.

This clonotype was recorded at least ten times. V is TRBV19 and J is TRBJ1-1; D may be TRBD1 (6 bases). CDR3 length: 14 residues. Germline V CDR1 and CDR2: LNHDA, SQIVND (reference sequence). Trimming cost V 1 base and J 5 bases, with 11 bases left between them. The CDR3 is CASSIGGAGTEAFF. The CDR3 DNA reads TGTGCCAGTAGTATAGGGGGGGCCGGAACTGAAGCTTTCTTT.

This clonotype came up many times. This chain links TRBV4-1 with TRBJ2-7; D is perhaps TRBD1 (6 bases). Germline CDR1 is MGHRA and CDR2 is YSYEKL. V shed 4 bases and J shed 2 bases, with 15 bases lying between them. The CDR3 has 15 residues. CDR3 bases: TGCGCCAGCAGCCTAGAGAAGGGGACAACCTACGAGCAGTACTTC. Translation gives CASSLEKGTTYEQYF.